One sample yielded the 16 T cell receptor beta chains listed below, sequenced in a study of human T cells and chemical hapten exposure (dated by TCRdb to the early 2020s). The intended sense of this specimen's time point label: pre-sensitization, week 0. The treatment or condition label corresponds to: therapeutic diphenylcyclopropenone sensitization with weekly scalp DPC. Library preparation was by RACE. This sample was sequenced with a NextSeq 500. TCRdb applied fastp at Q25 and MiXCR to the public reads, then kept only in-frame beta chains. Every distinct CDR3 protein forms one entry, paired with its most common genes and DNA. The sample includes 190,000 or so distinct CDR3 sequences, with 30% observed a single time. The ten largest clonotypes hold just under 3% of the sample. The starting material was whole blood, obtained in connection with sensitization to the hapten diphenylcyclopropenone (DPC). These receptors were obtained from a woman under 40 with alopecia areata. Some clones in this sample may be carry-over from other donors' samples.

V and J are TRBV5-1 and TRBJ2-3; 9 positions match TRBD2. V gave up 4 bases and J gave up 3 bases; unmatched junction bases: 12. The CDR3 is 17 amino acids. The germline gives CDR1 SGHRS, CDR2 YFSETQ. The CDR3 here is CASSPPPGLASTDTQYF. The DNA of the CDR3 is TGCGCCAGCAGCCCGCCGCCGGGACTAGCTTCAACAGATACGCAGTATTTT.

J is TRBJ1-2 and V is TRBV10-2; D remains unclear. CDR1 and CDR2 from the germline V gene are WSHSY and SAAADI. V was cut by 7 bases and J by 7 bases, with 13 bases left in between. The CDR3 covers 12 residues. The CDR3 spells CASKAGGGGYTF. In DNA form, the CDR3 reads TGCGCCAGCAAGGCAGGTGGTGGTGGCTACACCTTC.

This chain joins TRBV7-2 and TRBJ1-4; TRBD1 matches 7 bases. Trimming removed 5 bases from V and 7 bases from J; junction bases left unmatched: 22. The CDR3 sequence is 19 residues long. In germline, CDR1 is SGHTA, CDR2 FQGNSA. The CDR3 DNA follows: TGTGCCAGCAGCCCCCCGTTGTCTGCGCCAGGGGGGCGTGGTGAAAAACTGTTTTTT. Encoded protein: CASSPPLSAPGGRGEKLFF. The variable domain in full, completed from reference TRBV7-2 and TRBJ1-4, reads GAGVSQSPSNKVTEKGKDVELRCDPISGHTALYWYRQSLGQGLEFLIYFQGNSAPDKSGLPSDRFSAERTGGSVSTLTIQRTQQEDSAVYLCASSPPLSAPGGRGEKLFFGSGTQLSVL.

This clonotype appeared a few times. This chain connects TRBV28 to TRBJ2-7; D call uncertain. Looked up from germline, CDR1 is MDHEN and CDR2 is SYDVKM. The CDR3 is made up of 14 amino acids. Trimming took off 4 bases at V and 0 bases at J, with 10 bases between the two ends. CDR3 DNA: TGTGCCAGCAGTTCCCCCCCTAGCTCCTACGAGCAGTACTTC. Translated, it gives CASSSPPSSYEQYF. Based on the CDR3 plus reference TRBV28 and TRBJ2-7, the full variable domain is DVKVTQSSRYLVKRTGEKVFLECVQDMDHENMFWYRQDPGLGLRLIYFSYDVKMKEKGDIPEGYSVSREKKERFSLILESASTNQTSMYLCASSSPPSSYEQYFGPGTRLTVT.

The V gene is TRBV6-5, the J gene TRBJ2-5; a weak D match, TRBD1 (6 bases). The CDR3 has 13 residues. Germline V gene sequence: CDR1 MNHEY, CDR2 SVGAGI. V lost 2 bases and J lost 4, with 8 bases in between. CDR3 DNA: TGTGCCAGCAGTTACCCAGGGGTAGAGACCCAGTACTTC. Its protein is CASSYPGVETQYF.

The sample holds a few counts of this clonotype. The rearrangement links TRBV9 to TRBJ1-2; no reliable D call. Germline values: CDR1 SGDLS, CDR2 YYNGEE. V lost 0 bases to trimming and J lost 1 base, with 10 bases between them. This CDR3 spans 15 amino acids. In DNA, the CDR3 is TGTGCCAGCAGCGTAGAAAGTAGGCTTAACTATGGCTACACCTTC. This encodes CASSVESRLNYGYTF.

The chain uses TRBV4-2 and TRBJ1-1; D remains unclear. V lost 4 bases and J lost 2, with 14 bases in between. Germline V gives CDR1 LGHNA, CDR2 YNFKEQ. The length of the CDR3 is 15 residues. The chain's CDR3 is CASSLHGEVNTEAFF. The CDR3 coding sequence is TGTGCCAGCAGCCTCCATGGAGAGGTTAACACTGAAGCTTTCTTT.

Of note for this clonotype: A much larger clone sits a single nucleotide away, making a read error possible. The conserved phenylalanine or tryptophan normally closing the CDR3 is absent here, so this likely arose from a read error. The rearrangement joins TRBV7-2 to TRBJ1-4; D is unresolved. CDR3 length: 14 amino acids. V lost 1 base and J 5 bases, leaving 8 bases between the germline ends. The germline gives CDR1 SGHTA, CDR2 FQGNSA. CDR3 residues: CASSLEYSNEKLFS. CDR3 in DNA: TGTGCCAGCAGCTTAGAATACTCGAATGAAAAACTGTTTTCT.

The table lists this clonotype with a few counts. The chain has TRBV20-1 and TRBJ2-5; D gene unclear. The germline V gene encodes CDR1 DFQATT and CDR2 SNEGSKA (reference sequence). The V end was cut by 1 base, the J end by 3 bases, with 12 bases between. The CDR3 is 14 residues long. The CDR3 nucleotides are TGCAGTGCTAGAGTTCAAGGTTTAGAAGAGACCCAGTACTTC. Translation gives CSARVQGLEETQYF.

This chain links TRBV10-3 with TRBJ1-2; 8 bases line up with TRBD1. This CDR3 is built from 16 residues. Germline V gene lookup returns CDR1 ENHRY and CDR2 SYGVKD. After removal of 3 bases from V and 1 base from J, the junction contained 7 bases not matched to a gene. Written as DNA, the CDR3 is TGTGCCATCAGTGACCGGACAGGGCTACGTAACTATGGCTACACCTTC. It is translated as CAISDRTGLRNYGYTF.

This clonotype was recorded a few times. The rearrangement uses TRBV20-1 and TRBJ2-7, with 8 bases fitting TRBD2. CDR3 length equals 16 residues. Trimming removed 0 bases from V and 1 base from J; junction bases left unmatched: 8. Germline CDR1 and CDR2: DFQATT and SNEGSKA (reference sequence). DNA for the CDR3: TGCAGTGCTAGAGATCCCCAACTAGCGGATTCCTACGAGCAGTACTTC. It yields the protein CSARDPQLADSYEQYF.

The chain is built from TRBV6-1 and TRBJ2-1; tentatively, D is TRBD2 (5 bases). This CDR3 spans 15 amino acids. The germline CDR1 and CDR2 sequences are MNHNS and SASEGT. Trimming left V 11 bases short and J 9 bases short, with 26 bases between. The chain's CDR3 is CAGSQAAASIAEQFF. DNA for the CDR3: TGTGCCGGTTCCCAAGCAGCGGCCTCGATCGCTGAGCAGTTCTTC.

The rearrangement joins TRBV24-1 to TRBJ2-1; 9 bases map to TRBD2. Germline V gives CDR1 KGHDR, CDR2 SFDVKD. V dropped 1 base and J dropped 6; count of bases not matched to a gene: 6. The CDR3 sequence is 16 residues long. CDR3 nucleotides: TGTGCCACCAGTGATTTTGGCGGGAGGGCCGCCAATGAGCAGTTCTTC. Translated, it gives CATSDFGGRAANEQFF.

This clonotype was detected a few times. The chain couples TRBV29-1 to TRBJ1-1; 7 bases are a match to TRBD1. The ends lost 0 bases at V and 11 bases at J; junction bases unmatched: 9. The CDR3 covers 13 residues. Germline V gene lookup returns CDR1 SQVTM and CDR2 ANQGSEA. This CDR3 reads CSVEDRTGQEAFF. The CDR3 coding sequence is TGCAGCGTTGAAGATCGGACAGGACAAGAGGCTTTCTTT.

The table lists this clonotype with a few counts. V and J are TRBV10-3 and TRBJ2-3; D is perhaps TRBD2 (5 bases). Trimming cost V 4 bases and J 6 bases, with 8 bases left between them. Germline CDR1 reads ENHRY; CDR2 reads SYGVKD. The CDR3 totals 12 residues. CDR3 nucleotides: TGTGCCATCAGTGCCACGGGGGATACGCAGTATTTT. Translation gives CAISATGDTQYF.

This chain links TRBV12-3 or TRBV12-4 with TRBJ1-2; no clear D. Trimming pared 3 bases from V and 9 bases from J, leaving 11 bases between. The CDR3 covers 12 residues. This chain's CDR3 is CASSLRRDRYTF. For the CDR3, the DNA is TGTGCCAGCAGTTTGAGGCGCGATCGCTACACCTTC.